This TCR beta chain was recovered during a study of T cell changes during pregnancy in multiple sclerosis. The CDR3 sequence is 15 residues long. Trimming left V 5 bases short and J 0 bases short, with 12 bases between. Germline V gene sequence: CDR1 SGHVS, CDR2 FQNEAQ. Produced via immunoSEQ multiplex PCR; TCRdb's table is partial and in-frame only. There are about 18,000 clones in the sample; about 89% occur only once, and around an eighth lies in the top ten. This specimen consisted of CD8+ T cells from peripheral blood mononuclear cells, obtained in the third trimester of pregnancy. The J gene is TRBJ2-3, the V gene TRBV7-8, with D tentatively TRBD1 (6 bases). The clonotype was recovered from a female donor in good health, enrolled as a control in a pregnancy study. The CDR3 sequence is CASSPHRASTDTQYF. CDR3 sequence (DNA): TGTGCCAGCAGCCCCCACAGGGCTAGCACAGATACGCAGTATTTT.